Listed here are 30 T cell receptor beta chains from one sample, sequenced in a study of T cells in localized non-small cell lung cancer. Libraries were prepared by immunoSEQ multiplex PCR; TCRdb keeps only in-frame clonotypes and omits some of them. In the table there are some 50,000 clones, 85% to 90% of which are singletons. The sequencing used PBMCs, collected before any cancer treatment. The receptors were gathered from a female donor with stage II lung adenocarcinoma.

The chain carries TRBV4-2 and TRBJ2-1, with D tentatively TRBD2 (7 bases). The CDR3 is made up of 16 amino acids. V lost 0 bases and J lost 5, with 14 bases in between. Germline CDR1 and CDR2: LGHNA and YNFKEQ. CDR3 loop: CASSQERRGPDNEQFF. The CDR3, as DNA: TGTGCCAGCAGCCAAGAAAGGCGGGGGCCGGACAATGAGCAGTTCTTC.

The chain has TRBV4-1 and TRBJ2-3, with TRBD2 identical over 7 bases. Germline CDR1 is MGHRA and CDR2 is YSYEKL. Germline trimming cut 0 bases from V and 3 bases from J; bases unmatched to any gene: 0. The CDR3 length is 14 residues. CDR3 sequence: CASSQDGGTDTQYF. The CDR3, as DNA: TGCGCCAGCAGCCAAGACGGGGGGACAGATACGCAGTATTTT.

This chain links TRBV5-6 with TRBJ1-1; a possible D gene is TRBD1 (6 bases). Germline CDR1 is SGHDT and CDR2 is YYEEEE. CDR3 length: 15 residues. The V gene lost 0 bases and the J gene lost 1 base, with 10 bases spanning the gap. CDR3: CASSLGTGKNTEAFF. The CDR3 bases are TGTGCCAGCAGCTTGGGTACAGGGAAGAACACTGAAGCTTTCTTT.

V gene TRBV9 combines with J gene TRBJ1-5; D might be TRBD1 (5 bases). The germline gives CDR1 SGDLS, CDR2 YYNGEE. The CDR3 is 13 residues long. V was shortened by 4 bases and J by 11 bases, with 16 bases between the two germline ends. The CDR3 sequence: CASSPNPDTSQHF. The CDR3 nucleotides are TGTGCCAGCAGCCCAAACCCGGACACGTCCCAGCATTTT.

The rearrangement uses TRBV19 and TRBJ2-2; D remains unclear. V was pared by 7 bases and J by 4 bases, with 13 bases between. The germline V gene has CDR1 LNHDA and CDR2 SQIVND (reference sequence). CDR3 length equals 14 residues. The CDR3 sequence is CASIKIPRTGELFF. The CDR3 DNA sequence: TGTGCCAGTATTAAGATCCCCCGCACCGGGGAGCTGTTTTTT.

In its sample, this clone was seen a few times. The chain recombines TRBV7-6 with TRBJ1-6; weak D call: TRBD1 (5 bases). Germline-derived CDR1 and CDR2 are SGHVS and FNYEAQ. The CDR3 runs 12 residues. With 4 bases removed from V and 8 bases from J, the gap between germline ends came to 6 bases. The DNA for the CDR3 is TGTGCCAGCAGCTCCAGGGATTCACCCCTCCACTTT. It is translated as CASSSRDSPLHF.

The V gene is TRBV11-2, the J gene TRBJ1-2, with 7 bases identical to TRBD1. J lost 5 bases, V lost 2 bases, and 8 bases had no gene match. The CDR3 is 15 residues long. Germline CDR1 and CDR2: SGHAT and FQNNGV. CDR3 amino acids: CASSLRFAGGYGYTF. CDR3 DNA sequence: TGTGCCAGCAGCTTAAGATTCGCAGGGGGGTATGGCTACACCTTC.

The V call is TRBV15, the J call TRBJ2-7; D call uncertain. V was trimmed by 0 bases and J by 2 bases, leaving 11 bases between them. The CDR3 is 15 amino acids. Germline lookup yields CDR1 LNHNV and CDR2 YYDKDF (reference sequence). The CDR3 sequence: CATSREVVAAYEQYF. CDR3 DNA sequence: TGTGCCACCAGCAGAGAGGTGGTGGCAGCCTACGAGCAGTACTTC.

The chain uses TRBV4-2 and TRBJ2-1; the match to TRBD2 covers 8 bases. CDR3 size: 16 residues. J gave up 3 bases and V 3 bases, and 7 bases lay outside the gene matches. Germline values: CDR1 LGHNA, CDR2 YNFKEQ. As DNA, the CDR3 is TGTGCCAGCAGCCAGGCTAGCGGGCAAATCTACAATGAGCAGTTCTTC. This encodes CASSQASGQIYNEQFF.

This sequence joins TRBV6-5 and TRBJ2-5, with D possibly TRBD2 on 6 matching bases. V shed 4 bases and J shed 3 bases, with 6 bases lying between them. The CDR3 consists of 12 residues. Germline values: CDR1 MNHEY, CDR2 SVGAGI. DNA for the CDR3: TGTGCCAGCAGTTCGGGGGAAGAGACCCAGTACTTC. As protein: CASSSGEETQYF.

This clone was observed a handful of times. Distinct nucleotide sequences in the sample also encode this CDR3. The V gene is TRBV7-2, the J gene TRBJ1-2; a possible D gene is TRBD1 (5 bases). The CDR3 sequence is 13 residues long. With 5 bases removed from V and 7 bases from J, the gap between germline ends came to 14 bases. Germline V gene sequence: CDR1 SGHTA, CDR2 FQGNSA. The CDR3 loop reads CASSLAGSGGYTF. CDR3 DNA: TGTGCCAGCAGCCTGGCAGGGTCCGGTGGCTACACCTTC.

The CDR3 DNA sequence: TGCGCCAGCAGCACGGACAGGGGGCAGAGAACCTACGAGCAGTACTTC. Translation gives CASSTDRGQRTYEQYF. The rearrangement joins TRBV5-1 to TRBJ2-7, with TRBD1 matching over 11 bases. CDR1 is SGHRS, CDR2 YFSETQ, per germline. The CDR3 length is 16 residues. The J segment lost 2 bases and the V segment lost 4 bases, leaving 8 bases of the junction unmatched.

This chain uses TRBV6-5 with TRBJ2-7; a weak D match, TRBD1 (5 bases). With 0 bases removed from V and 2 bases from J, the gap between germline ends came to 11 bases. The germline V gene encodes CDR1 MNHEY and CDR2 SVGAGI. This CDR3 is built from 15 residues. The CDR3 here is CASSYSSKGTYEQYF. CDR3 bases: TGTGCCAGCAGTTACTCGAGTAAGGGGACCTACGAGCAGTACTTC.

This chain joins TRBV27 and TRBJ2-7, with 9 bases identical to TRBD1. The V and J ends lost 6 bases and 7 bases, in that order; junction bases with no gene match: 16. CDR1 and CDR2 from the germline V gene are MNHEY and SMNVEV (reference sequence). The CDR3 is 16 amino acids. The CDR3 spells CASRGGRTGDVWEQYF. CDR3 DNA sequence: TGTGCCAGCAGGGGCGGGCGGACAGGGGACGTTTGGGAGCAGTACTTC.

CDR3 sequence (DNA): TGCGCCAGCAGCTTGGATCCAGCTAACTATGGCTACACCTTC. Its protein product is CASSLDPANYGYTF. V usage is TRBV5-1 and J usage is TRBJ1-2; unclear D gene. Trimming shortened V by 0 bases and J by 0 bases, and 6 bases separated the two germline ends. Germline CDR1 SGHRS, CDR2 YFSETQ. CDR3 length: 14 amino acids.

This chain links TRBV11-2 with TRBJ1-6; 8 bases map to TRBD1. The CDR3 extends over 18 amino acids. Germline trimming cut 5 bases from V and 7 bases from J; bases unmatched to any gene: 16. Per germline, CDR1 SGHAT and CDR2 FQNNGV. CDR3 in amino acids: CASSTRTGMIAQNSPLHF. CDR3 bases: TGTGCCAGCAGCACAAGGACAGGGATGATAGCGCAGAATTCACCCCTCCACTTT. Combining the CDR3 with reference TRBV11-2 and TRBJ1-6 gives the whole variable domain EAGVAQSPRYKIIEKRQSVAFWCNPISGHATLYWYQQILGQGPKLLIQFQNNGVVDDSQLPKDRFSAERLKGVDSTLKIQPAKLEDSAVYLCASSTRTGMIAQNSPLHFGNGTRLTVT.

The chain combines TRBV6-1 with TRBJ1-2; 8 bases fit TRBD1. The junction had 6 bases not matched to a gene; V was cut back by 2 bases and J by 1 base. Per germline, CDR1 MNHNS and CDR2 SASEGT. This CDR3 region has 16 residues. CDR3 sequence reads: CASSEPGTGRNYGYTF. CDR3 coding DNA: TGTGCCAGCAGTGAACCCGGGACAGGTCGTAACTATGGCTACACCTTC.

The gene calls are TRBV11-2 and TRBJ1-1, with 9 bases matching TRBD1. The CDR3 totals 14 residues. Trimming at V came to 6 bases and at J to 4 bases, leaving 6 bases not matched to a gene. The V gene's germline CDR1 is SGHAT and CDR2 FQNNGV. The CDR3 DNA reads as TGTGCCAGCAGGATGACAGGGGGGATCACTGAAGCTTTCTTT. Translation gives CASRMTGGITEAFF.

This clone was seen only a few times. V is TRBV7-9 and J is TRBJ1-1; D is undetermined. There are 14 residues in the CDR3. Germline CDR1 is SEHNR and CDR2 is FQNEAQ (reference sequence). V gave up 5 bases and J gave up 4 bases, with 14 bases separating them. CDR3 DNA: TGTGCCAGCAGCCGCGCCTTGGTGACCACTGAAGCTTTCTTT. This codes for CASSRALVTTEAFF.

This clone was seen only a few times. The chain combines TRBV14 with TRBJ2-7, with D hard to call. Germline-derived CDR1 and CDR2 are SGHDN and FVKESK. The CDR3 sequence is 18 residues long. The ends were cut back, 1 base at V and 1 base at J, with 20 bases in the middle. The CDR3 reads CASSQVGWVADPSYEQYF. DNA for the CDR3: TGTGCCAGCAGCCAAGTGGGATGGGTGGCAGACCCTTCCTACGAGCAGTACTTC.

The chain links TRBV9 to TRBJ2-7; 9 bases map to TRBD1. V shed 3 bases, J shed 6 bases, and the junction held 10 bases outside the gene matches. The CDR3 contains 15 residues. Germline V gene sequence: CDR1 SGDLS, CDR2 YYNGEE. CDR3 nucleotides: TGTGCCAGCAGCGCCGCCGGACAGGGGCTGGGCGAGCAGTACTTC. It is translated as CASSAAGQGLGEQYF.

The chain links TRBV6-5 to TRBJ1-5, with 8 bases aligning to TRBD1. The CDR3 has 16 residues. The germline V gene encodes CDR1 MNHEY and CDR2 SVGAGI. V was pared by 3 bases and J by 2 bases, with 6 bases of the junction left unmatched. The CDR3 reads CASSYTLGQGNQPQHF. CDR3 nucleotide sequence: TGTGCCAGCAGTTATACTTTGGGACAGGGCAATCAGCCCCAGCATTTT.

Here the CDR3 reads CASSQTTGRLDGYTF. CDR3 in DNA: TGTGCCAGCAGCCAAACTACAGGGAGGTTGGATGGCTACACCTTC. The chain employs TRBV14 and TRBJ1-2, with D tentatively TRBD1 (6 bases). The CDR3 sequence is 15 residues long. The V end was cut by 2 bases, the J end by 6 bases, with 16 bases between. From germline, CDR1 is SGHDN and CDR2 FVKESK. The whole variable domain, filled in from reference TRBV14 and TRBJ1-2, reads EAGVTQFPSHSVIEKGQTVTLRCDPISGHDNLYWYRRVMGKEIKFLLHFVKESKQDESGMPNNRFLAERTGGTYSTLKVQPAELEDSGVYFCASSQTTGRLDGYTFGSGTRLTVV.

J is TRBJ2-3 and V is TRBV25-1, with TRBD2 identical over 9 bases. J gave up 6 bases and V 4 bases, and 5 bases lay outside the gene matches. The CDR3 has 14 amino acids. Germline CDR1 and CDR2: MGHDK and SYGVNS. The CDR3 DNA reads TGTGCCAGCAGTGCGGCGGGGGGGCGGGATACGCAGTATTTT. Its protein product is CASSAAGGRDTQYF.

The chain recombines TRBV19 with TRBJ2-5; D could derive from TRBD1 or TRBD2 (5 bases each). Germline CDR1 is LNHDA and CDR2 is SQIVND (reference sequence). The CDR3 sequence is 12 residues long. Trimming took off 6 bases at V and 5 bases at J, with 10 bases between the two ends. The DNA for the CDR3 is TGTGCCAGTAGAGGGACCTGGGAGACCCAGTACTTC. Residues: CASRGTWETQYF.

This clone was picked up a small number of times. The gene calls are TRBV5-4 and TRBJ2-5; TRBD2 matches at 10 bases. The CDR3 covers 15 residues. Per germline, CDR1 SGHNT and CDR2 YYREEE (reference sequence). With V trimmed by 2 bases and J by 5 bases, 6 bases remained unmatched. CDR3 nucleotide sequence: TGTGCCAGCAGCTTTGATAGCGGGGGGAGGGAGACCCAGTACTTC. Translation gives CASSFDSGGRETQYF.

CDR3 DNA: TGTGCCAGCAGCCCTCACCCTCCGAAGGCAGTGAGTGAAGCTTTCTTT. Translating it yields CASSPHPPKAVSEAFF. The V and J genes are TRBV21-1 and TRBJ1-1. TRBV21-1 is an annotated pseudogene. The CDR3 is made up of 16 amino acids.

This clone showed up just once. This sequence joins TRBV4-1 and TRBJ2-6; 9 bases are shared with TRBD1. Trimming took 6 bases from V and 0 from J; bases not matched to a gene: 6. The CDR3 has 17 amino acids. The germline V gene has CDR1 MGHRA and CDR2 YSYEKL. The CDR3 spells CASSGQGISSGANVLTF. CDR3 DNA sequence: TGCGCCAGCAGTGGACAGGGGATTAGCTCTGGGGCCAACGTCCTGACTTTC.

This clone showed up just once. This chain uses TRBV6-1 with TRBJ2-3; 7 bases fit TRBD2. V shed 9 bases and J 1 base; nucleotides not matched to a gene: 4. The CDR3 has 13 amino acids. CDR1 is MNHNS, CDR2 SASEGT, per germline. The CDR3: CASQGLRTDTQYF. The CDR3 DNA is TGTGCCAGTCAGGGACTACGCACAGATACGCAGTATTTT.

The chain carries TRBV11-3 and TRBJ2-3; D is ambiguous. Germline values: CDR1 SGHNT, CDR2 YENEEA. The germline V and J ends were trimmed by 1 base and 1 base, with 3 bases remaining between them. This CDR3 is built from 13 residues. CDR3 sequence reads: CASSLGGTDTQYF. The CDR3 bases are TGTGCCAGCAGCTTAGGAGGCACAGATACGCAGTATTTT.